A selection of T cell receptor beta chains follows, all from one sample in a study of blood T cell repertoires in COVID-19. Clones were read by immunoSEQ multiplex PCR, and TCRdb kept only the in-frame ones, dropping some. The top ten hold approximately 0.99% of the sample, which has approximately 150,000 clones, roughly 81% seen once. The material sequenced was peripheral blood. The origin of the receptors is a middle-aged man with acute or convalescent COVID-19. Both conserved end residues are part of each CDR3. D genes are given only for firm matches. Clone size is stated in some rows and not others, as once, few, many or a class when expanded.

clone size: .; V gene: TRBV11-2; J gene: TRBJ1-4; D gene: .; CDR3 DNA: TGTGCCAGCAGCTTAGCGAATGAAAAACTGTTTTTT; CDR3 protein: CASSLANEKLFF
clone size: .; V gene: TRBV2; J gene: TRBJ2-1; D gene: TRBD2; CDR3 DNA: TGTGCCAGCACCTGGTCAGCGGGGTCCTACAATGAGCAGTTCTTC; CDR3 protein: CASTWSAGSYNEQFF
clone size: few; V gene: TRBV28; J gene: TRBJ1-2; D gene: .; CDR3 DNA: TGTGCCAGCAGTTTGGGGACTCCTTCTAACTATGGCTACACCTTC; CDR3 protein: CASSLGTPSNYGYTF
clone size: .; V gene: TRBV9; J gene: TRBJ2-5; D gene: .; CDR3 DNA: TGTGCCAGCAGCGTAGGCTATAGGGACTCAAGCCAAGAGACCCAGTACTTC; CDR3 protein: CASSVGYRDSSQETQYF
clone size: .; V gene: TRBV4-3; J gene: TRBJ1-5; D gene: .; CDR3 DNA: TGCGCCAGCAGCCAATACAGGGCACAGCCCCAGCATTTT; CDR3 protein: CASSQYRAQPQHF
clone size: .; V gene: TRBV19; J gene: TRBJ1-2; D gene: .; CDR3 DNA: TGTGCCAGTAGGTATACCCAGGTCTATGGCTACACCTTC; CDR3 protein: CASRYTQVYGYTF
clone size: .; V gene: TRBV28; J gene: TRBJ1-5; D gene: .; CDR3 DNA: TGTGCCAGCATCCTAGGGGGAAGCAATCAGCCCCAGCATTTT; CDR3 protein: CASILGGSNQPQHF
clone size: .; V gene: TRBV5-1; J gene: TRBJ2-5; D gene: TRBD1; CDR3 DNA: TGCGCCAGCAGCTTGGCCGGACAGGGAAAAGAGACCCAGTACTTC; CDR3 protein: CASSLAGQGKETQYF
clone size: .; V gene: TRBV30; J gene: TRBJ1-2; D gene: .; CDR3 DNA: TGTGCCTGGGGGCAGGGTGGCGATGGCTACACCTTC; CDR3 protein: CAWGQGGDGYTF
clone size: .; V gene: TRBV12-3/TRBV12-4; J gene: TRBJ1-5; D gene: .; CDR3 DNA: TGTGCCAGCGGTTGGACAAAAAATCAGCCCCAGCATTTT; CDR3 protein: CASGWTKNQPQHF
clone size: .; V gene: TRBV5-1; J gene: TRBJ2-1; D gene: .; CDR3 DNA: TGCGCCAGCAGCTTGGGGAGTACCTACAATGAGCAGTTCTTC; CDR3 protein: CASSLGSTYNEQFF
clone size: .; V gene: TRBV5-1; J gene: TRBJ1-2; D gene: TRBD1; CDR3 DNA: TGCGCCAGCAGAATTGGGACAGCCACCTTAAACTATGGCTACACCTTC; CDR3 protein: CASRIGTATLNYGYTF
clone size: .; V gene: TRBV5-1; J gene: TRBJ2-7; D gene: TRBD1; CDR3 DNA: TGCGCCAGCAGCCCCTGGACAGGGGGCTTCGACGAGCAGTACTTC; CDR3 protein: CASSPWTGGFDEQYF
clone size: .; V gene: TRBV28; J gene: TRBJ1-2; D gene: TRBD1; CDR3 DNA: TGTGCCAGCAGTTCACGTGGGACAGGAGTTTCTAACTATGGCTACACCTTC; CDR3 protein: CASSSRGTGVSNYGYTF
clone size: .; V gene: TRBV9; J gene: TRBJ2-3; D gene: .; CDR3 DNA: TGTGCCAGCAGCGACGGGGGTAGCACAGATACGCAGTATTTT; CDR3 protein: CASSDGGSTDTQYF
clone size: .; V gene: TRBV6-2/TRBV6-3; J gene: TRBJ1-5; D gene: TRBD1; CDR3 DNA: TGTGCCAGCAGTTACATACCGGGACAGGGACCCAATCAGCCCCAGCATTTT; CDR3 protein: CASSYIPGQGPNQPQHF
clone size: .; V gene: TRBV18; J gene: TRBJ1-3; D gene: TRBD1; CDR3 DNA: TGTGCCAGCTCAGCAGACAGGGCTGGAAACACCATATATTTT; CDR3 protein: CASSADRAGNTIYF
clone size: .; V gene: TRBV5-4; J gene: TRBJ1-4; D gene: TRBD1; CDR3 DNA: TGTGCCAGCAGCTTACGGACAGGGGGCGGTAATGAAAAACTGTTTTTT; CDR3 protein: CASSLRTGGGNEKLFF
clone size: .; V gene: TRBV4-1; J gene: TRBJ1-2; D gene: TRBD1; CDR3 DNA: TGCGCCAGCAGCCAAGAAGGGGGCCCTAGTGGCTATGGCTACACCTTC; CDR3 protein: CASSQEGGPSGYGYTF
clone size: .; V gene: TRBV5-4; J gene: TRBJ1-1; D gene: TRBD1; CDR3 DNA: TGTGCCAGCAGCCCTGGAGGACAGGGAGGGGGCACTGAAGCTTTCTTT; CDR3 protein: CASSPGGQGGGTEAFF
clone size: .; V gene: TRBV3-1/TRBV3-2; J gene: TRBJ1-2; D gene: .; CDR3 DNA: TGTGCCAGCAGCCCCGGTCGTCAGGCGAATGGCTACACCTTC; CDR3 protein: CASSPGRQANGYTF
clone size: few; V gene: TRBV6-6; J gene: TRBJ2-7; D gene: TRBD1; CDR3 DNA: TGTGCCAGCAGCCAAGGACAGGGCGTGTACGAGCAGTACTTC; CDR3 protein: CASSQGQGVYEQYF
clone size: .; V gene: TRBV7-2; J gene: TRBJ2-7; D gene: .; CDR3 DNA: TGTGCCAGCAGCTTAGGCAGGGCGAGCGAGCAGTACTTC; CDR3 protein: CASSLGRASEQYF
clone size: .; V gene: TRBV6-5; J gene: TRBJ1-1; D gene: .; CDR3 DNA: TGTGCCAGCAGTTACTCGAGGGGGGGAACTGAAGCTTTCTTT; CDR3 protein: CASSYSRGGTEAFF
clone size: once; V gene: TRBV27; J gene: TRBJ2-3; D gene: TRBD2; CDR3 DNA: TGTGCCAGCAGTTTAACTAGCGGGGAGACAGATACGCAGTATTTT; CDR3 protein: CASSLTSGETDTQYF
clone size: .; V gene: TRBV6-5; J gene: TRBJ1-6; D gene: .; CDR3 DNA: TGTGCCAGCAGGCCCCCAGGGAATTCACCCCTCCACTTT; CDR3 protein: CASRPPGNSPLHF
clone size: .; V gene: TRBV6-4; J gene: TRBJ2-2; D gene: TRBD1; CDR3 DNA: TGTGCCAGCAGTGACTCGCGGAAGGGACAGGGTTTCACCGGGGAGCTGTTTTTT; CDR3 protein: CASSDSRKGQGFTGELFF
clone size: .; V gene: TRBV29-1; J gene: TRBJ2-1; D gene: TRBD1; CDR3 DNA: TGCAGCGTATTGACAGGGAGCTCCTACAATGAGCAGTTCTTC; CDR3 protein: CSVLTGSSYNEQFF
clone size: .; V gene: TRBV7-6; J gene: TRBJ2-7; D gene: TRBD1; CDR3 DNA: TGTGCCAGCAGTTCTACTCCCGGGACAGGCTCCTACGAGCAGTACTTC; CDR3 protein: CASSSTPGTGSYEQYF
clone size: .; V gene: TRBV5-6; J gene: TRBJ2-7; D gene: .; CDR3 DNA: TGTGCCAGCAGCCGGACTTTGGGACTCCTATCCTACGAGCAGTACTTC; CDR3 protein: CASSRTLGLLSYEQYF
clone size: .; V gene: TRBV2; J gene: TRBJ2-5; D gene: TRBD1; CDR3 DNA: TGTGCCAGCACCGGGACAGCCTACCAAGAGACCCAGTACTTC; CDR3 protein: CASTGTAYQETQYF
clone size: .; V gene: TRBV5-4; J gene: TRBJ2-5; D gene: .; CDR3 DNA: TGTGCCAGCAGATCCCAGGGGGGAGGCGAGACCCAGTACTTC; CDR3 protein: CASRSQGGGETQYF
clone size: .; V gene: TRBV10-2; J gene: TRBJ2-3; D gene: .; CDR3 DNA: TGCGCCAGCAGACTTGACAGCCTCGGCACAGATACGCAGTATTTT; CDR3 protein: CASRLDSLGTDTQYF
clone size: .; V gene: TRBV6-4; J gene: TRBJ2-1; D gene: TRBD1; CDR3 DNA: TGTGCCAGCAGGCGGGACAGGGGGTCCTACAATGAGCAGTTCTTC; CDR3 protein: CASRRDRGSYNEQFF
clone size: .; V gene: TRBV7-9; J gene: TRBJ1-4; D gene: .; CDR3 DNA: TGTGCCAGCAGCTCCGAGGGGACTCCTAATGAAAAACTGTTTTTT; CDR3 protein: CASSSEGTPNEKLFF
clone size: .; V gene: TRBV5-1; J gene: TRBJ2-7; D gene: .; CDR3 DNA: TGCGCCAGCAGCCCCGAGACAGCCCCCTCCTACGAGCAGTACTTC; CDR3 protein: CASSPETAPSYEQYF
clone size: .; V gene: TRBV28; J gene: TRBJ1-5; D gene: TRBD1; CDR3 DNA: TGTGCCAGCAGTGTACGGCAGGGGGCGTTTGTCAATCAGCCCCAGCATTTT; CDR3 protein: CASSVRQGAFVNQPQHF
clone size: once; V gene: TRBV5-5; J gene: TRBJ2-7; D gene: .; CDR3 DNA: TGTGCCAGCAGCTTGGACCTAGGGGGTGACGAGCAGTACTTC; CDR3 protein: CASSLDLGGDEQYF
clone size: .; V gene: TRBV12-3/TRBV12-4; J gene: TRBJ2-5; D gene: .; CDR3 DNA: TGTGCCAGCAGTTTGACAGTGGTCGAGACCCAGTACTTC; CDR3 protein: CASSLTVVETQYF
clone size: .; V gene: TRBV5-8; J gene: TRBJ2-1; D gene: .; CDR3 DNA: TGTGCCAGCGGTCGGCGGGGCAATGAGCAGTTCTTC; CDR3 protein: CASGRRGNEQFF
clone size: .; V gene: TRBV19; J gene: TRBJ2-1; D gene: TRBD1; CDR3 DNA: TGTGCCAGTAGTACCCCGGACAGGGGGCACTACAATGAGCAGTTCTTC; CDR3 protein: CASSTPDRGHYNEQFF
clone size: .; V gene: TRBV6-5; J gene: TRBJ2-5; D gene: TRBD1; CDR3 DNA: TGTGCCAGCCGACAGGGGGCGAGGGAGACCCAGTACTTC; CDR3 protein: CASRQGARETQYF
clone size: .; V gene: TRBV5-1; J gene: TRBJ1-4; D gene: .; CDR3 DNA: TGCGCCAGCAGCTTACATACAGGGCGGGAGGGTGAAAAACTGTTTTTT; CDR3 protein: CASSLHTGREGEKLFF
clone size: .; V gene: TRBV4-1; J gene: TRBJ1-6; D gene: TRBD1; CDR3 DNA: TGCGCCAGCAGCCGCCCGACAGGGTTGGTTTCACCCCTCCACTTT; CDR3 protein: CASSRPTGLVSPLHF
clone size: .; V gene: TRBV30; J gene: TRBJ1-1; D gene: TRBD1; CDR3 DNA: TGTGCCTGGGTGAGAACCGGGACAGGGCTGGAGGCTTTCTTT; CDR3 protein: CAWVRTGTGLEAFF
clone size: .; V gene: TRBV5-1; J gene: TRBJ1-1; D gene: .; CDR3 DNA: TGCGCCAGCAGCCCCGAGACAGGGAACACTGAAGCTTTCTTT; CDR3 protein: CASSPETGNTEAFF
clone size: .; V gene: TRBV19; J gene: TRBJ1-2; D gene: .; CDR3 DNA: TGTGCCAGTAGTATAGATCGACGACAGAACTATGGCTACACCTTC; CDR3 protein: CASSIDRRQNYGYTF
clone size: .; V gene: TRBV30; J gene: TRBJ2-1; D gene: .; CDR3 DNA: TGTGCCTGGAGTGAAGGAAGCGGCCTCTACAATGAGCAGTTCTTC; CDR3 protein: CAWSEGSGLYNEQFF
clone size: .; V gene: TRBV5-6; J gene: TRBJ1-4; D gene: .; CDR3 DNA: TGTGCCAGCAGCTTGTTCTCCGGTCCTGCCTATTATAATGAAAAACTGTTTTTT; CDR3 protein: CASSLFSGPAYYNEKLFF
clone size: .; V gene: TRBV6-2/TRBV6-3; J gene: TRBJ2-2; D gene: TRBD2; CDR3 DNA: TGTGCCAGCAGTAGACTAGCGGGGAACACCGGGGAGCTGTTTTTT; CDR3 protein: CASSRLAGNTGELFF
clone size: once; V gene: TRBV30; J gene: TRBJ2-2; D gene: TRBD1; CDR3 DNA: TGTGCCTGGAATCCCGGGACAGGAAGGACCGGGGAGCTGTTTTTT; CDR3 protein: CAWNPGTGRTGELFF
clone size: .; V gene: TRBV2; J gene: TRBJ2-3; D gene: .; CDR3 DNA: TGTGCCAGCGGGAGGGGGGGCTCAGATACGCAGTATTTT; CDR3 protein: CASGRGGSDTQYF
clone size: .; V gene: TRBV5-1; J gene: TRBJ1-4; D gene: .; CDR3 DNA: TGCGCCAGCAGCCCTGGGGGGGGAGATGAAAAACTGTTTTTT; CDR3 protein: CASSPGGGDEKLFF
clone size: few; V gene: TRBV19; J gene: TRBJ2-3; D gene: .; CDR3 DNA: TGTGCCAGTACCGCGGTCAGGGGACGATATTATAGCACAGATACGCAGTATTTT; CDR3 protein: CASTAVRGRYYSTDTQYF